The present T cell receptor (beta chain) was sequenced within a study of T-cell memory formation after mild COVID-19. Study outcomes and limitations: A second wave of clones peaked on day 37, and their SARS-CoV-2 specificity went unconfirmed.

The CDR3 contains 16 residues. J gave up 10 bases and V 2 bases, and 10 bases lay outside the gene matches. The V gene's germline CDR1 is LGHDT and CDR2 YNNKEL (reference sequence). This clonotype was recorded many times. Its antigen is currently unknown. MiXCR, applied by TCRdb to the 5' RACE reads, yields one record per CDR3 protein. The sample has approximately 260,000 distinct CDR3 sequences; about a sixth are singletons. Sequences were obtained from PBMCs or a T cell subset sorted from them (not recorded which). The chain recombines TRBV3-1 with TRBJ1-6; 8 bases are shared with TRBD1. This TCR was sampled from a man between 18 and 35 years old who had mild COVID-19 (a few samples of this study predate the infection). Cell type and time point are not known. Here the CDR3 DNA reads TGTGCCAGCAGCCAATCCGACAGGGGAAGATGGTCACCCCTCCACTTT. Residues: CASSQSDRGRWSPLHF.